These 11 T cell receptor beta chains share one sample of origin, sequenced in a study of blood T cell repertoires in COVID-19. Sequencing was performed with immunoSEQ multiplex PCR; in TCRdb, only in-frame clones are kept and a portion is missing. The sample has about 59,000 clones; 80% to 85% are singletons. Sequencing input: peripheral blood. The receptors stem from an elderly woman with active or convalescent COVID-19.

The rearrangement links TRBV6-5 to TRBJ2-7; possibly TRBD1 for D (6 bases). CDR3 length equals 13 residues. V lost 8 bases to trimming and J lost 2 bases, with 13 bases between them. Germline CDR1 reads MNHEY; CDR2 reads SVGAGI. The CDR3 sequence is CASGGHGPYEQYF. CDR3 coding DNA: TGTGCCAGCGGGGGACACGGACCCTACGAGCAGTACTTC.

For this clone: Other DNA variants within this sample encode the same CDR3. V gene TRBV5-1 combines with J gene TRBJ1-1, with a tentative D call TRBD1 (6 bases). This CDR3 spans 13 amino acids. The V end was cut by 5 bases, the J end by 1 base, with 9 bases between. CDR1 is SGHRS and CDR2 is YFSETQ in the germline V gene. This CDR3 is CASSSQGNTEAFF. CDR3 nucleotides: TGCGCCAGCAGTTCACAGGGGAACACTGAAGCTTTCTTT.

The gene calls are TRBV4-3 and TRBJ1-6, with 9 bases matching TRBD1. The V gene's germline CDR1 is LGHNA and CDR2 YSLEER. The CDR3 is 18 residues long. V was pared by 0 bases and J by 6 bases, with 9 bases of the junction left unmatched. CDR3 amino acids: CASSQDTPGQGSNSPLHF. Here the CDR3 DNA reads TGCGCCAGCAGCCAAGATACCCCGGGACAGGGTTCTAATTCACCCCTCCACTTT.

This clone occurred once. The chain links TRBV18 to TRBJ2-5; 9 bases line up with TRBD1. With 1 base clipped from V and 5 bases from J, the junction kept 11 bases outside the gene matches. This CDR3 region has 17 residues. Germline V gene sequence: CDR1 KGHSH, CDR2 LQKENI. Here the CDR3 reads CASSPLSLQGAGETQYF. The CDR3 DNA sequence: TGTGCCAGCTCACCACTAAGTTTACAGGGGGCCGGGGAGACCCAGTACTTC.

The V gene is TRBV4-2, the J gene TRBJ1-4; TRBD1 is a possible D gene (5 bases). Germline V lookup: CDR1 LGHNA, CDR2 YNFKEQ. Trimming cost V 1 base and J 0 bases, with 9 bases left between them. The CDR3 extends over 16 amino acids. The CDR3 DNA reads TGTGCCAGCAGCCAAGGAAGACAGTCAACTAATGAAAAACTGTTTTTT. Translated, it gives CASSQGRQSTNEKLFF.

The V call is TRBV9, the J call TRBJ2-1; TRBD1 matches 7 bases. Per germline, CDR1 SGDLS and CDR2 YYNGEE. The J segment lost 7 bases and the V segment lost 3 bases, leaving 10 bases of the junction unmatched. This CDR3 is 15 amino acids long. The CDR3 DNA is TGTGCCAGCAGCGGAGCCGGTTACAGGGGAAATGAGCAGTTCTTC. It is translated as CASSGAGYRGNEQFF.

The chain couples TRBV18 to TRBJ2-3; D ambiguous. The germline V gene has CDR1 KGHSH and CDR2 LQKENI. Trimming took 2 bases from V and 2 from J, leaving 5 bases between them. CDR3 length equals 13 residues. The CDR3 sequence is CASSPGHTDTQYF. CDR3 bases: TGTGCCAGCTCACCAGGCCACACAGATACGCAGTATTTT.

The chain links TRBV20-1 to TRBJ2-1; perhaps TRBD2 as D (6 bases). The germline V gene encodes CDR1 DFQATT and CDR2 SNEGSKA (reference sequence). The V end was cut by 6 bases, the J end by 10 bases, with 13 bases between. CDR3 length equals 11 residues. The chain's CDR3 is CSAVGLGEQFF. As DNA, the CDR3 is TGCAGTGCCGTGGGACTCGGGGAGCAGTTCTTC.

This clone was recorded once. The chain recombines TRBV3-1 (or the pseudogene TRBV3-2) with TRBJ1-4; 8 bases align to TRBD1. Losses at the gene ends were 3 bases for V and 8 bases for J; bases not matched to a gene: 8. Germline V gene sequence: CDR1 LGHDT, CDR2 YNNKEL (reference sequence). This CDR3 comprises 15 residues. CDR3 loop: CASSHETGVREKLFF. Written as DNA, the CDR3 is TGTGCCAGCAGCCACGAGACAGGGGTTCGGGAAAAACTGTTTTTT.

The genes are TRBV5-1 and TRBJ2-1, with TRBD2 matching 14 bases. There are 17 residues in the CDR3. CDR1 is SGHRS and CDR2 is YFSETQ in the germline V gene. Trimming cost V 3 bases and J 3 bases; bases outside gene matches: 5. The CDR3 coding sequence is TGCGCCAGCAGCTACGGACTAGCGGGGGGTGTCTACAATGAGCAGTTCTTC. Its protein product is CASSYGLAGGVYNEQFF.

The chain joins TRBV3-1 (or the pseudogene TRBV3-2) to TRBJ1-2; TRBD1 aligns across 9 bases. This CDR3 region has 13 residues. V gave up 5 bases and J gave up 8 bases; unmatched junction bases: 6. The germline V gene has CDR1 LGHDT and CDR2 YNNKEL (reference sequence). The CDR3 DNA reads as TGTGCCAGCAGCGCCACAGGGGGCAACGGCTACACCTTC. It yields the protein CASSATGGNGYTF.